The rows below give T cell receptor beta chains drawn from one sample of a study of blood T cell repertoires in COVID-19. TCRdb keeps only in-frame clones here, not all; method: immunoSEQ multiplex PCR. The sample includes 200,000 to 250,000 clones, over 75% of them seen just once. The specimen was PBMCs or T cells enriched from blood (not recorded which). The origin of the receptors is a woman in her twenties or thirties who had been exposed to COVID-19. Each CDR3 is given with its conserved first and last residue. D genes are given only for firm matches. Clone size is given for some rows only: seen once, a few or many times, or a class if the clone is expanded.

clone_size: .
d_call: .
v_call: TRBV5-1
j_call: TRBJ1-1
cdr3_length: 15
cdr3_aa: CASSLAAGVNTEAFF
cdr3_nt: TGCGCCAGCAGCTTGGCGGCAGGGGTGAACACTGAAGCTTTCTTT

clone_size: .
d_call: .
v_call: TRBV11-2
j_call: TRBJ1-1
cdr3_length: 15
cdr3_aa: CASSLAGATNTEAFF
cdr3_nt: TGTGCCAGCAGCTTAGCAGGGGCTACGAACACTGAAGCTTTCTTT

clone_size: .
d_call: .
v_call: TRBV6-5
j_call: TRBJ1-2
cdr3_length: 14
cdr3_aa: CASSPGWGNYGYTF
cdr3_nt: TGTGCCAGCAGCCCGGGGTGGGGAAACTATGGCTACACCTTC

clone_size: .
d_call: .
v_call: TRBV29-1
j_call: TRBJ1-1
cdr3_length: 12
cdr3_aa: CSVVSMNTEAFF
cdr3_nt: TGCAGCGTTGTTTCCATGAACACTGAAGCTTTCTTT

clone_size: .
d_call: TRBD2
v_call: TRBV5-4
j_call: TRBJ2-3
cdr3_length: 16
cdr3_aa: CASSLSGRRSTDTQYF
cdr3_nt: TGTGCCAGCAGCTTGAGCGGGAGGAGGAGCACAGATACGCAGTATTTT

clone_size: .
d_call: TRBD1
v_call: TRBV7-8
j_call: TRBJ1-4
cdr3_length: 16
cdr3_aa: CASSIRQGRVREKLFF
cdr3_nt: TGTGCCAGCAGCATCCGACAGGGAAGGGTCCGTGAAAAACTGTTTTTT

clone_size: .
d_call: .
v_call: TRBV27
j_call: TRBJ1-1
cdr3_length: 17
cdr3_aa: CASREGWYRDKGTEAFF
cdr3_nt: TGTGCCAGCCGTGAAGGATGGTACAGGGATAAGGGCACTGAAGCTTTCTTT

clone_size: .
d_call: TRBD2
v_call: TRBV15
j_call: TRBJ2-1
cdr3_length: 17
cdr3_aa: CATSTKLAGSSYNEQFF
cdr3_nt: TGTGCCACCAGCACTAAACTAGCGGGAAGTTCCTACAATGAGCAGTTCTTC

clone_size: .
d_call: .
v_call: TRBV28
j_call: TRBJ2-7
cdr3_length: 12
cdr3_aa: CASSLGLYEQYF
cdr3_nt: TGTGCCAGCAGTTTAGGACTTTACGAGCAGTACTTC

clone_size: .
d_call: TRBD2
v_call: TRBV20-1
j_call: TRBJ2-7
cdr3_length: 15
cdr3_aa: CSASPHGTSGYEQYF
cdr3_nt: TGCAGTGCTAGTCCCCATGGGACTAGCGGCTACGAGCAGTACTTC

clone_size: .
d_call: TRBD1
v_call: TRBV4-1
j_call: TRBJ1-6
cdr3_length: 17
cdr3_aa: CASSQEQGAGYNSPLHF
cdr3_nt: TGCGCCAGCAGCCAAGAACAGGGGGCAGGCTATAATTCACCCCTCCACTTT

clone_size: .
d_call: .
v_call: TRBV13
j_call: TRBJ2-7
cdr3_length: 14
cdr3_aa: CASSLRSGGSRLYF
cdr3_nt: TGTGCCAGCAGCCTTCGTTCTGGGGGGTCTAGGCTGTACTTC

clone_size: .
d_call: TRBD2
v_call: TRBV11-1
j_call: TRBJ2-7
cdr3_length: 15
cdr3_aa: CASSSSGTSGIEQYF
cdr3_nt: TGTGCCAGCAGCTCATCCGGGACTAGCGGGATCGAGCAGTACTTC

clone_size: .
d_call: TRBD1
v_call: TRBV7-9
j_call: TRBJ1-2
cdr3_length: 13
cdr3_aa: CASRGDSYYGYTF
cdr3_nt: TGTGCCAGCAGGGGGGACAGTTACTATGGCTACACCTTC

clone_size: .
d_call: .
v_call: TRBV11-2
j_call: TRBJ1-6
cdr3_length: 14
cdr3_aa: CASSSGVRNSPLHF
cdr3_nt: TGTGCCAGCAGCTCAGGGGTTCGGAATTCACCCCTCCACTTT

clone_size: .
d_call: .
v_call: TRBV6-5
j_call: TRBJ2-5
cdr3_length: 14
cdr3_aa: CASGNRDGVETQYF
cdr3_nt: TGTGCCAGCGGGAACAGGGATGGGGTGGAGACCCAGTACTTC

clone_size: .
d_call: TRBD2
v_call: TRBV2
j_call: TRBJ2-1
cdr3_length: 16
cdr3_aa: CASSRLAGGSYNEQFF
cdr3_nt: TGTGCCAGCAGTCGACTAGCGGGAGGCTCCTACAATGAGCAGTTCTTC

clone_size: .
d_call: TRBD1
v_call: TRBV27
j_call: TRBJ2-7
cdr3_length: 14
cdr3_aa: CASKPGQGSYEQYF
cdr3_nt: TGTGCCAGCAAACCGGGACAGGGCTCCTACGAGCAGTACTTC

clone_size: .
d_call: .
v_call: TRBV18
j_call: TRBJ2-1
cdr3_length: 12
cdr3_aa: CASSGGENEQFF
cdr3_nt: TGTGCCAGCTCAGGCGGGGAGAATGAGCAGTTCTTC

clone_size: .
d_call: .
v_call: TRBV6-5
j_call: TRBJ1-2
cdr3_length: 14
cdr3_aa: CASSYPPRNYGYTF
cdr3_nt: TGTGCCAGCAGTTACCCCCCCCGTAACTATGGCTACACCTTC

clone_size: .
d_call: .
v_call: TRBV7-9
j_call: TRBJ2-5
cdr3_length: 14
cdr3_aa: CASSLDPRQETQYF
cdr3_nt: TGTGCCAGCAGCTTAGATCCCAGACAAGAGACCCAGTACTTC

clone_size: few
d_call: TRBD1
v_call: TRBV11-2
j_call: TRBJ1-5
cdr3_length: 16
cdr3_aa: CASSLDAGGIRQPQHF
cdr3_nt: TGTGCCAGCAGCTTAGATGCAGGGGGCATCCGGCAGCCCCAGCATTTT

clone_size: .
d_call: .
v_call: TRBV7-9
j_call: TRBJ2-7
cdr3_length: 17
cdr3_aa: CASSLGGVGGGTYEQYF
cdr3_nt: TGTGCCAGCAGCTTAGGCGGGGTGGGAGGCGGGACCTACGAGCAGTACTTC

clone_size: .
d_call: TRBD1
v_call: TRBV24-1
j_call: TRBJ2-2
cdr3_length: 13
cdr3_aa: CATSTGRPGELFF
cdr3_nt: TGTGCCACCTCGACAGGGCGCCCCGGGGAGCTGTTTTTT

clone_size: .
d_call: TRBD1
v_call: TRBV5-1
j_call: TRBJ1-6
cdr3_length: 13
cdr3_aa: CASSGTGNSPLHF
cdr3_nt: TGCGCCAGCAGTGGGACAGGAAATTCACCCCTCCACTTT

clone_size: once
d_call: .
v_call: TRBV10-1
j_call: TRBJ2-3
cdr3_length: 13
cdr3_aa: CASSTTGEDTQYF
cdr3_nt: TGCGCCAGCAGTACGACGGGAGAAGATACGCAGTATTTT

clone_size: once
d_call: TRBD1
v_call: TRBV19
j_call: TRBJ2-2
cdr3_length: 16
cdr3_aa: CASTLQGPPNTGELFF
cdr3_nt: TGTGCCAGTACTCTACAGGGGCCGCCGAACACCGGGGAGCTGTTTTTT

clone_size: .
d_call: .
v_call: TRBV12-3/TRBV12-4
j_call: TRBJ2-5
cdr3_length: 13
cdr3_aa: CASSSDTQETQYF
cdr3_nt: TGTGCCAGCAGTTCGGACACCCAAGAGACCCAGTACTTC

clone_size: .
d_call: .
v_call: TRBV4-1
j_call: TRBJ2-6
cdr3_length: 17
cdr3_aa: CASSQERGPSGANVLTF
cdr3_nt: TGCGCCAGCAGCCAAGAAAGGGGTCCCTCTGGGGCCAACGTCCTGACTTTC

clone_size: .
d_call: .
v_call: TRBV19
j_call: TRBJ1-2
cdr3_length: 15
cdr3_aa: CASSISTGINYGYTF
cdr3_nt: TGTGCCAGCTCCATTTCTACAGGGATTAACTATGGCTACACCTTC

clone_size: .
d_call: .
v_call: TRBV5-5
j_call: TRBJ2-7
cdr3_length: 14
cdr3_aa: CASSLVVAPYEQYF
cdr3_nt: TGTGCCAGCAGCTTGGTAGTAGCGCCCTACGAGCAGTACTTC

clone_size: .
d_call: TRBD1
v_call: TRBV7-9
j_call: TRBJ1-1
cdr3_length: 14
cdr3_aa: CASSPVTGDTEAFF
cdr3_nt: TGTGCCAGCAGCCCAGTGACAGGGGACACTGAAGCTTTCTTT

clone_size: .
d_call: TRBD1
v_call: TRBV7-9
j_call: TRBJ1-5
cdr3_length: 17
cdr3_aa: CASSAPGQGSSNQPQHF
cdr3_nt: TGTGCCAGCAGCGCGCCGGGACAGGGGTCTAGCAATCAGCCCCAGCATTTT

clone_size: .
d_call: .
v_call: TRBV29-1
j_call: TRBJ1-1
cdr3_length: 13
cdr3_aa: CSVAPGVGTEAFF
cdr3_nt: TGCAGCGTTGCTCCAGGGGTGGGCACTGAAGCTTTCTTT

clone_size: .
d_call: .
v_call: TRBV2
j_call: TRBJ2-1
cdr3_length: 13
cdr3_aa: CASSRLDYNEQFF
cdr3_nt: TGTGCCAGCAGCCGACTCGATTACAATGAGCAGTTCTTC

clone_size: .
d_call: .
v_call: TRBV6-1
j_call: TRBJ2-3
cdr3_length: 15
cdr3_aa: CASSDPLESTDTQYF
cdr3_nt: TGTGCCAGCAGTGATCCGCTAGAAAGCACAGATACGCAGTATTTT

clone_size: .
d_call: TRBD1
v_call: TRBV30
j_call: TRBJ1-1
cdr3_length: 17
cdr3_aa: CAYTRVQGREGRTEAFF
cdr3_nt: TGTGCCTATACGAGGGTACAGGGGAGAGAGGGTCGGACTGAAGCTTTCTTT

clone_size: few
d_call: .
v_call: TRBV6-5
j_call: TRBJ1-6
cdr3_length: 15
cdr3_aa: CASSYSSVPNSPLHF
cdr3_nt: TGTGCCAGCAGTTACTCGTCAGTGCCTAATTCACCCCTCCACTTT

clone_size: .
d_call: .
v_call: TRBV6-5
j_call: TRBJ2-3
cdr3_length: 12
cdr3_aa: CASTTGTDTQYF
cdr3_nt: TGTGCCAGCACGACAGGCACAGATACGCAGTATTTT

clone_size: once
d_call: TRBD2
v_call: TRBV24-1
j_call: TRBJ2-1
cdr3_length: 19
cdr3_aa: CATSDLRFGAGEVSNEQFF
cdr3_nt: TGTGCCACCAGTGATTTGAGATTTGGAGCGGGAGAAGTTAGCAATGAGCAGTTCTTC

clone_size: once
d_call: .
v_call: TRBV10-3
j_call: TRBJ1-4
cdr3_length: 13
cdr3_aa: CAISRGTNEKLFF
cdr3_nt: TGTGCCATCTCCCGAGGAACTAATGAAAAACTGTTTTTT

clone_size: .
d_call: TRBD1
v_call: TRBV15
j_call: TRBJ1-6
cdr3_length: 15
cdr3_aa: CATSRVRQGNSPLHF
cdr3_nt: TGTGCCACCAGCAGAGTTCGACAGGGGAATTCACCCCTCCACTTT

clone_size: many
d_call: TRBD1
v_call: TRBV5-6
j_call: TRBJ1-2
cdr3_length: 14
cdr3_aa: CASSWTGGDYGYTF
cdr3_nt: TGTGCCAGCAGCTGGACAGGGGGCGATTATGGCTACACCTTC